This entry is about one T cell receptor (beta chain). With 60 Vbeta and 13 Jbeta primers, the PCR was carried out. Clones were sequenced by immunoSEQ multiplex PCR, and TCRdb holds only the in-frame ones, with some missing. The sample has about 220,000 clones; about 80% are singletons. The data were taken from a study of cytomegalovirus exposure and HLA in healthy donors. Study context: Earlier, roughly 120 million unique TCR beta sequences were recovered from around 190 million T cells by an analysis.

With 4 bases removed from V and 0 bases from J, the gap between germline ends came to 8 bases. The germline V gene has CDR1 SGHNT and CDR2 YYREEE (reference sequence). The CDR3 runs 14 residues. The material sequenced was PBMCs. V usage is TRBV5-4 and J usage is TRBJ1-3; D is uncertain. This sequence originates from a man aged 18 to 30 in good health and CMV-seronegative. The DNA of the CDR3 is TGTGCCAGCAGCCCGGGAGTCTCTGGAAACACCATATATTTT. Its protein product is CASSPGVSGNTIYF.